These T cell receptor beta chains were read from a single sample in a study of T cell responses to AZD1222 COVID-19 vaccine. Sequencing was performed with immunoSEQ multiplex PCR; in TCRdb, only in-frame clones are kept and a portion is missing. The sample lists some 140,000 clones; roughly nine tenths were seen once. The input for sequencing was peripheral blood, taken on day 0 of MenACWY control vaccination. The receptors stem from an adult in good health. CDR3s include the opening cysteine and the closing phenylalanine or tryptophan. D genes are given only for firm matches. Clone size is shown for a subset of rows, as once, few, many or a class of expanded clone.

CDR3nt: TGTGCCAGCAGCCTGGGGGTGGCAACAACTAATGAAAAACTGTTTTTT
CDR3aa: CASSLGVATTNEKLFF
abundance: -
d_gene: -
j_gene: TRBJ1-4
v_gene: TRBV7-2

CDR3nt: TGTGCCAGCAGCAAAGGTTGGTCTAGCGGGAGAAACAATGAGCAGTTCTTC
CDR3aa: CASSKGWSSGRNNEQFF
abundance: -
d_gene: -
j_gene: TRBJ2-1
v_gene: TRBV21-1

CDR3nt: TGTGCCAGCAGCGGCCTCAGGGGTGGCTATGGCTACACCTTC
CDR3aa: CASSGLRGGYGYTF
abundance: once
d_gene: -
j_gene: TRBJ1-2
v_gene: TRBV9

CDR3nt: TGTGCCAGCAGTACACGGGACCGCAATTCACCCCTCCACTTT
CDR3aa: CASSTRDRNSPLHF
abundance: -
d_gene: -
j_gene: TRBJ1-6
v_gene: TRBV6-6

CDR3nt: TGTGCCAGCAGAGCTACAGTCGTGAACACTGAAGCTTTCTTT
CDR3aa: CASRATVVNTEAFF
abundance: once
d_gene: -
j_gene: TRBJ1-1
v_gene: TRBV28

CDR3nt: TGTGCCTGGAGTTGGGACCCCGGGGCGTCCACTGAAGCTTTCTTT
CDR3aa: CAWSWDPGASTEAFF
abundance: -
d_gene: -
j_gene: TRBJ1-1
v_gene: TRBV30

CDR3nt: TGTGCCAGCAGGTCCGGCCGGAACACTGAAGCTTTCTTT
CDR3aa: CASRSGRNTEAFF
abundance: -
d_gene: -
j_gene: TRBJ1-1
v_gene: TRBV3-1/TRBV3-2

CDR3nt: TGTGCAAGTCGCTTAGACCGAGGTAAGACTGAAGCTTTCTTT
CDR3aa: CASRLDRGKTEAFF
abundance: -
d_gene: -
j_gene: TRBJ1-1
v_gene: TRBV12-2

CDR3nt: TGTGCCAGCAGTTTGAAGGGGCCCCAATATGGCTACACCTTC
CDR3aa: CASSLKGPQYGYTF
abundance: -
d_gene: -
j_gene: TRBJ1-2
v_gene: TRBV27

CDR3nt: TGTGCCAGCAGTTCCCCAGCGCGGGGTAATTCACCCCTCCACTTT
CDR3aa: CASSSPARGNSPLHF
abundance: once
d_gene: -
j_gene: TRBJ1-6
v_gene: TRBV28

CDR3nt: TGCGCCAGCAGTGAGGACTCTACCCGTCCAGGGAACACCGGGGAGCTGTTTTTT
CDR3aa: CASSEDSTRPGNTGELFF
abundance: -
d_gene: -
j_gene: TRBJ2-2
v_gene: TRBV10-1

CDR3nt: TGTGCCAGCAGTACGCGCCCTTTACAGGGTGGGAAACTGTTTTTT
CDR3aa: CASSTRPLQGGKLFF
abundance: -
d_gene: -
j_gene: TRBJ1-4
v_gene: TRBV6-5

CDR3nt: TGTGCCAGTAGTATGGGGGGGACCCTAGGTCAGCCCCAGCATTTT
CDR3aa: CASSMGGTLGQPQHF
abundance: -
d_gene: -
j_gene: TRBJ1-5
v_gene: TRBV19

CDR3nt: TGTGCCAGTAGCTCGGGACAGTGGAACACTGAAGCTTTCTTT
CDR3aa: CASSSGQWNTEAFF
abundance: few
d_gene: TRBD1
j_gene: TRBJ1-1
v_gene: TRBV19

CDR3nt: TGCGCCAGCAGCCTATTAGCGGGAGGGTCCTACAATGAGCAGTTCTTC
CDR3aa: CASSLLAGGSYNEQFF
abundance: -
d_gene: TRBD2
j_gene: TRBJ2-1
v_gene: TRBV5-1

CDR3nt: TGTGCCAGCAGTTACACAGGGACCCCACCGCAGTACTTC
CDR3aa: CASSYTGTPPQYF
abundance: once
d_gene: -
j_gene: TRBJ2-5
v_gene: TRBV6-2/TRBV6-3

CDR3nt: TGTGCCAGCAGCCCCTCCTCGGGTTCACCCCTCCACTTT
CDR3aa: CASSPSSGSPLHF
abundance: -
d_gene: -
j_gene: TRBJ1-6
v_gene: TRBV7-3

CDR3nt: TGTGCCAGTAGCACTCCGGTTAAAACGCGGGTGGGCACCGGGGAGCTGTTTTTT
CDR3aa: CASSTPVKTRVGTGELFF
abundance: -
d_gene: -
j_gene: TRBJ2-2
v_gene: TRBV19

CDR3nt: TGTGCCAGCAGTGTGAGGAAGGGTGGGGATGAGCAGTTCTTC
CDR3aa: CASSVRKGGDEQFF
abundance: -
d_gene: -
j_gene: TRBJ2-1
v_gene: TRBV2

CDR3nt: TGCGCCAGCAGCTCGAATGTTGGACAGGGAGGCGAAGGCTACACCTTC
CDR3aa: CASSSNVGQGGEGYTF
abundance: -
d_gene: TRBD1
j_gene: TRBJ1-2
v_gene: TRBV5-1

CDR3nt: TGTGCCAGTTCCGGGACGGCTGGAAACACCATATATTTT
CDR3aa: CASSGTAGNTIYF
abundance: few
d_gene: -
j_gene: TRBJ1-3
v_gene: TRBV14

CDR3nt: TGTGCCAGCAGCAAATCCCCGCCCAGGGGAGCTCTAGGGAACACTGAAGCTTTCTTT
CDR3aa: CASSKSPPRGALGNTEAFF
abundance: -
d_gene: -
j_gene: TRBJ1-1
v_gene: TRBV7-2

CDR3nt: TGTGCCAGCAGATCTGGACAGGGGGCCAATCAGCCCCAGCATTTT
CDR3aa: CASRSGQGANQPQHF
abundance: -
d_gene: TRBD1
j_gene: TRBJ1-5
v_gene: TRBV28

CDR3nt: TGTGCCAGCAGTGAAGTCAGGGACTACGGCTACACCTTC
CDR3aa: CASSEVRDYGYTF
abundance: -
d_gene: -
j_gene: TRBJ1-2
v_gene: TRBV2

CDR3nt: TGTGCCAGCAGAGCTTACAGGGTTATCCTGCCACCCCTCCACTTT
CDR3aa: CASRAYRVILPPLHF
abundance: -
d_gene: -
j_gene: TRBJ1-6
v_gene: TRBV28

CDR3nt: TGTGCCAGCAGCCAAGCCCAGGGGAGCCCTCTCTATGGCTACACCTTC
CDR3aa: CASSQAQGSPLYGYTF
abundance: -
d_gene: -
j_gene: TRBJ1-2
v_gene: TRBV4-2

CDR3nt: TGTGCCAGCACTTTCGGCGCCAAGGGGTTTAATGAAAAACTGTTTTTT
CDR3aa: CASTFGAKGFNEKLFF
abundance: -
d_gene: -
j_gene: TRBJ1-4
v_gene: TRBV6-6

CDR3nt: TGTGCCAGCCGGGGGGGGTTGGGCATAATTGAGCAGTACTTC
CDR3aa: CASRGGLGIIEQYF
abundance: -
d_gene: TRBD2
j_gene: TRBJ2-7
v_gene: TRBV7-2

CDR3nt: TGTGCCAGCAGCTTGGCAGTCAACTATGGCTACACCTTC
CDR3aa: CASSLAVNYGYTF
abundance: -
d_gene: -
j_gene: TRBJ1-2
v_gene: TRBV7-9

CDR3nt: TGTGCCAGCAGTTCCCCCTCCTATAATTCACCCCTCCACTTT
CDR3aa: CASSSPSYNSPLHF
abundance: -
d_gene: -
j_gene: TRBJ1-6
v_gene: TRBV28

CDR3nt: TGTGCCAGCAGTTACTCGACTGCGGCTTTCTTT
CDR3aa: CASSYSTAAFF
abundance: -
d_gene: -
j_gene: TRBJ1-1
v_gene: TRBV6-2/TRBV6-3

CDR3nt: TGTGCCAGCAGCGCCTTGGGGGACACTGAAGCTTTCTTT
CDR3aa: CASSALGDTEAFF
abundance: -
d_gene: -
j_gene: TRBJ1-1
v_gene: TRBV7-8

CDR3nt: TGTGCCAGCAGCTTTACCAATGAGCAGTTCTTC
CDR3aa: CASSFTNEQFF
abundance: -
d_gene: -
j_gene: TRBJ2-1
v_gene: TRBV11-2

CDR3nt: TGCGCCAGCCGTCGGACAGCGGACACCGGGGAGCTGTTTTTT
CDR3aa: CASRRTADTGELFF
abundance: -
d_gene: -
j_gene: TRBJ2-2
v_gene: TRBV4-3

CDR3nt: TGTGCCACCAGCAGAGCCCCTAGAGCGGGAGGGCTAGGGGATTACTACAATGAGCAGTTCTTC
CDR3aa: CATSRAPRAGGLGDYYNEQFF
abundance: -
d_gene: TRBD2
j_gene: TRBJ2-1
v_gene: TRBV15

CDR3nt: TGCAGCGTCTCAGGGAGGTCCACTGAAGCTTTCTTT
CDR3aa: CSVSGRSTEAFF
abundance: -
d_gene: -
j_gene: TRBJ1-1
v_gene: TRBV29-1

CDR3nt: TGTGCCAGCAGTCCCATGGATGAGCAGTTCTTC
CDR3aa: CASSPMDEQFF
abundance: -
d_gene: -
j_gene: TRBJ2-1
v_gene: TRBV6-2/TRBV6-3

CDR3nt: TGTGCCAGCAGCTTGCCGACAGGGGGCCTCACCGGGGAGCTGTTTTTT
CDR3aa: CASSLPTGGLTGELFF
abundance: -
d_gene: TRBD1
j_gene: TRBJ2-2
v_gene: TRBV5-6

CDR3nt: TGTGCCAGCAGCTTGGTAGGGATCGACTATGGCTACACCTTC
CDR3aa: CASSLVGIDYGYTF
abundance: -
d_gene: -
j_gene: TRBJ1-2
v_gene: TRBV5-4